Presented here are 2 T cell receptor beta chains from one specimen sequenced in a study of blood T cell repertoires in COVID-19. Sequencing used immunoSEQ multiplex PCR; TCRdb keeps in-frame clones, though not all of them. The sample lists 150,000 to 200,000 clones, about 88% occurring once. The material sequenced was peripheral blood. Every receptor here comes from a human donor in a cohort sampled during active COVID-19.

The chain joins TRBV30 to TRBJ2-1; 10 bases are a match to TRBD2. Losses at the gene ends were 4 bases for V and 8 bases for J; bases not matched to a gene: 8. CDR3 size: 14 residues. CDR1 is GTSNPN and CDR2 is SVGIG in the germline V gene (reference sequence). The chain's CDR3 is CAWTAGGPPYEQFF. The CDR3 DNA is TGTGCCTGGACAGCGGGAGGGCCGCCCTATGAGCAGTTCTTC.

The chain uses TRBV2 and TRBJ1-5; TRBD1 is a possible D gene (5 bases). V gave up 8 bases and J gave up 0 bases, with 11 bases separating them. This CDR3 is built from 14 residues. Germline V gene lookup returns CDR1 SNHLY and CDR2 FYNNEI. For the CDR3, the DNA is TGTGCCAGCCAGGGAACTTATAGCAATCAGCCCCAGCATTTT. This translates into CASQGTYSNQPQHF.